This T cell receptor beta chain was profiled in a study of T cell changes during pregnancy in multiple sclerosis. V shed 0 bases and J shed 8 bases, with 15 bases lying between them. The CDR3 runs to 15 residues. The germline CDR1 and CDR2 sequences are MNHEY and SVGAGI. Some clones are missing from TCRdb's copy, which holds only in-frame ones; the method was immunoSEQ multiplex PCR. The sample has 35,000 to 45,000 clones, 87% seen once. This receptor was identified in a female donor with multiple sclerosis, enrolled in a pregnancy study. Specimen: CD4+ T cells from peripheral blood mononuclear cells, collected after pregnancy. This rearrangement joins TRBV6-5 to TRBJ2-3; D ambiguous. In nucleotides, the CDR3 is TGTGCCAGCAGTTACTCCGGTCTAGACCTCAGTACGCAGTATTTT. It yields the protein CASSYSGLDLSTQYF.